This T cell receptor (beta chain) was retrieved from a study of blood T cell repertoires in COVID-19. Study details: The United States, Italy and Spain provided the acute and convalescent COVID-19 samples. Sample material is recorded as cDNA or gDNA derived from T cells, B-cell-depleted T cells, or PBMCs.

Generated by immunoSEQ multiplex PCR, the TCRdb table keeps only in-frame clones and is missing some. The sample has fewer than 250,000 clones, 80% to 90% seen once. Sample: PBMCs or T cells enriched from blood (not recorded which). The TCR sequence derives from a woman between 35 and 50 years old with acute COVID-19.

In DNA, the CDR3 is TGTGCCAGCAGCTCAGACTTGAACACTGAAGCTTTCTTT. Residues: CASSSDLNTEAFF. The chain joins TRBV2 to TRBJ1-1, with D uncertain. The germline gives CDR1 SNHLY, CDR2 FYNNEI. The V and J ends lost 6 bases and 0 bases respectively, with 8 bases between them. The CDR3 has 13 residues.